Following are 20 T cell receptor beta chains from one sample sequenced in a study of T-cell memory formation after mild COVID-19. TCRdb ran MiXCR on the 5' RACE reads and lists one entry per CDR3 protein. The table has hundreds of thousands of distinct CDR3 sequences, about a fifth seen once. Sequencing was done on a sample of PBMCs or a T cell subset sorted from them (not recorded which). The receptors originated from an adult woman who had mild COVID-19 (a few samples of this study predate the infection). Cell type and time point are not known.

The chain carries TRBV29-1 and TRBJ2-1, with 7 bases identical to TRBD1. V shed 6 bases, J shed 13 bases, and the junction held 12 bases outside the gene matches. This CDR3 contains 12 residues. Germline CDR1 reads SQVTM; CDR2 reads ANQGSEA. CDR3 in amino acids: CSVPGFQGDQFF. The CDR3 bases are TGCAGCGTCCCGGGCTTTCAGGGGGACCAGTTCTTC.

This clonotype showed up just a few times. The V call is TRBV12-3 or TRBV12-4, the J call TRBJ1-1; D unclear. This CDR3 region has 12 residues. Between the trimmed V and J ends, which lost 7 bases and 0 bases, there was a span of 6 bases. CDR3 protein: CASTRMNTEAFF. The CDR3 coding sequence is TGTGCCAGCACCCGGATGAACACTGAAGCTTTCTTT.

This clonotype was seen a few times. Relative to the germline gene, one junction end is altered; a read error may explain this. The V call is TRBV5-5, the J call TRBJ1-1; D not certain. Germline V CDR1 and CDR2: SGHKS, YYEKEE (reference sequence). CDR3 size: 13 residues. Written as DNA, the CDR3 is TGTGCCAGCAGCTTGGTAATGAACCCTGAAGCTTTCTTT. Protein: CASSLVMNPEAFF. Looking up the rest from reference TRBV5-5 and TRBJ1-1 gives the full variable domain: DAGVTQSPTHLIKTRGQQVTLRCSPISGHKSVSWYQQVLGQGPQFIFQYYEKEERGRGNFPDRFSARQFPNYSSELNVNALLLGDSALYLCASSLVMNPEAFFGQGTRLTVV.

V and J are TRBV7-3 and TRBJ2-2, with 8 bases aligning to TRBD1. With 3 bases clipped from V and 4 bases from J, the junction kept 1 base outside the gene matches. CDR3 length: 14 amino acids. Per the germline V gene, CDR1 is SGHTA and CDR2 is FQGTGA. The CDR3, as DNA: TGTGCCAGCAGCTTCGGGACAGGCACCGGGGAGCTGTTTTTT. Translation: CASSFGTGTGELFF.

This clonotype was counted a few times. The chain couples TRBV6-5 to TRBJ2-7; TRBD2 agrees at 9 bases. V lost 6 bases and J lost 3; bases outside the gene matches: 6. The CDR3 extends over 14 amino acids. Germline CDR1 reads MNHEY; CDR2 reads SVGAGI. This CDR3 reads CASSRIAGVYEQYF. CDR3 nucleotide sequence: TGTGCCAGCAGCCGAATAGCGGGGGTCTACGAGCAGTACTTC.

The V gene is TRBV27, the J gene TRBJ1-2; no clear D. This CDR3 spans 14 amino acids. V lost 5 bases and J lost 0, with 10 bases in between. Germline loops: CDR1 MNHEY, CDR2 SMNVEV (reference sequence). CDR3 loop: CASSPGLANYGYTF. The CDR3 coding sequence is TGTGCCAGCAGTCCCGGACTAGCTAACTATGGCTACACCTTC.

Only a few counts were recorded for this clonotype. The rearrangement uses TRBV24-1 and TRBJ2-3; perhaps TRBD2 as D (5 bases). With 5 bases removed from V and 4 bases from J, the gap between germline ends came to 18 bases. CDR3 length equals 16 residues. Germline CDR1 and CDR2: KGHDR and SFDVKD. CDR3 amino acids: CATSGKGNSAPDTQYF. CDR3 nucleotide sequence: TGTGCCACCAGTGGGAAGGGAAATAGCGCACCAGATACGCAGTATTTT.

This chain links TRBV19 with TRBJ1-6; D may be TRBD1 (5 bases). CDR1 is LNHDA, CDR2 SQIVND, per germline (reference sequence). The CDR3 sequence is 16 residues long. V was clipped by 8 bases and J by 7 bases, with 21 bases between them. The CDR3 region has the DNA TGTGCCAGTCGAAGGGGCACTGACAGCCCAAATTCACCCCTCCACTTT. Translating gives CASRRGTDSPNSPLHF.

V is TRBV20-1 and J is TRBJ2-5; D unclear. Looked up from germline, CDR1 is DFQATT and CDR2 is SNEGSKA (reference sequence). The CDR3 has 15 residues. V lost 6 bases to trimming and J lost 5 bases, with 22 bases between them. This CDR3 reads CSATIPGTPFETQYF. In DNA form, the CDR3 reads TGCAGTGCCACCATCCCCGGAACGCCGTTTGAGACCCAGTACTTC.

V is TRBV12-3 or TRBV12-4 and J is TRBJ1-2; the match to TRBD1 covers 8 bases. The trim removed 6 bases at V and 2 bases at J, leaving 11 bases unmatched. The CDR3 is 16 residues long. The CDR3 reads CASSSRTGQGNYGYTF. The CDR3 nucleotides are TGTGCCAGCAGCTCGCGGACAGGGCAGGGGAACTATGGCTACACCTTC.

The V gene is TRBV20-1, the J gene TRBJ2-3; TRBD1 or TRBD2 may be the D gene (5 bases each). This CDR3 is 15 amino acids long. V was cut by 3 bases and J by 1 base, with 14 bases left in between. Germline V CDR1 and CDR2: DFQATT, SNEGSKA (reference sequence). CDR3 nucleotide sequence: TGCAGTGCTAGGAATCCGGGACCCGGCACAGATACGCAGTATTTT. The encoded protein is CSARNPGPGTDTQYF.

The rearrangement links TRBV7-8 to TRBJ2-1; TRBD2 aligns across 12 bases. V trimming: 4 bases; J trimming: 8 bases; junction bases outside the gene matches: 6. The CDR3 is made up of 15 amino acids. CDR1 and CDR2 from the germline V gene are SGHVS and FQNEAQ. This chain's CDR3 is CASSSPTSGRHEQFF. Here the CDR3 DNA reads TGTGCCAGCAGCTCGCCGACTAGCGGGAGACATGAGCAGTTCTTC.

This clonotype came up a few times. The chain has TRBV27 and TRBJ1-1, with 10 bases identical to TRBD1. The CDR3 extends over 18 amino acids. Germline-derived CDR1 and CDR2 are MNHEY and SMNVEV (reference sequence). V dropped 0 bases and J dropped 1; count of bases not matched to a gene: 8. This chain's CDR3 is CASSLSGQGFWGNTEAFF. CDR3 nucleotide sequence: TGTGCCAGCAGTTTATCGGGACAGGGGTTTTGGGGGAACACTGAAGCTTTCTTT.

This chain uses TRBV30 with TRBJ1-2; TRBD1 is a possible D gene (5 bases). Trimming pared 1 base from V and 6 bases from J, leaving 12 bases between. The CDR3 extends over 13 amino acids. Germline CDR1 reads GTSNPN; CDR2 reads SVGIG (reference sequence). CDR3 nucleotide sequence: TGTGCCTGGAGTGGCTCCCCAGGGAATGGCTACACCTTC. This translates into CAWSGSPGNGYTF. Based on the CDR3 plus reference TRBV30 and TRBJ1-2, the full variable domain is SQTIHQWPATLVQPVGSPLSLECTVEGTSNPNLYWYRQAAGRGLQLLFYSVGIGQISSEVPQNLSASRPQDRQFILSSKKLLLSDSGFYLCAWSGSPGNGYTFGSGTRLTVV.

V and J are TRBV5-4 and TRBJ2-3; 11 positions match TRBD2. This CDR3 contains 16 residues. Trimming took 4 bases from V and 2 from J; bases not matched to a gene: 6. Germline CDR1 is SGHNT and CDR2 is YYREEE (reference sequence). The DNA for the CDR3 is TGTGCCAGCAGCCGACTAGCGGGAAGCGTCACAGATACGCAGTATTTT. Amino acids: CASSRLAGSVTDTQYF.

This clonotype was observed a handful of times. The CDR3 reads CATSQGLGEQFF. The CDR3 coding sequence is TGTGCCACCAGTCAGGGTTTAGGGGAGCAGTTCTTC. This chain uses TRBV24-1 with TRBJ2-1, with a weak D call TRBD1 (5 bases). V was trimmed by 6 bases and J by 10 bases, leaving 12 bases between them. Germline CDR1 reads KGHDR; CDR2 reads SFDVKD. The CDR3 spans 12 residues.

This clonotype was observed many times. The chain links TRBV7-9 to TRBJ2-1; TRBD2 matches at 10 bases. Per the germline V gene, CDR1 is SEHNR and CDR2 is FQNEAQ (reference sequence). This CDR3 is 17 amino acids long. J lost 0 bases, V lost 5 bases, and 7 bases had no gene match. This chain's CDR3 is CASSPRTSGSSYNEQFF. The CDR3 nucleotides are TGTGCCAGCAGCCCCCGGACTAGCGGTAGCTCCTACAATGAGCAGTTCTTC.

This chain joins TRBV9 and TRBJ2-2, with D perhaps matching TRBD2 (6 bases). This CDR3 spans 15 amino acids. Trimming took 2 bases from V and 1 from J, leaving 9 bases between them. The germline V gene has CDR1 SGDLS and CDR2 YYNGEE. DNA for the CDR3: TGTGCCAGCAGCGTCGGGACTCTGAACACCGGGGAGCTGTTTTTT. It is translated as CASSVGTLNTGELFF.

The sample holds a few counts of this clonotype. The junction shows a germline mismatch at one end, possibly a read error. V is TRBV4-2 and J is TRBJ2-3; D is unresolved. The CDR3 length is 16 residues. Germline V CDR1 and CDR2: LGHNA, YNFKEQ. CDR3 in amino acids: CASSQATWYGTDTQYF. The CDR3 bases are TGCGCCAGCAGCCAAGCTACTTGGTATGGCACAGATACGCAGTATTTT.

CDR3 sequence reads: CASSDVIEYTEAFF. CDR3 DNA sequence: TGTGCCAGCAGTGACGTAATCGAGTACACTGAAGCTTTCTTT. V usage is TRBV25-1 and J usage is TRBJ1-1; D call uncertain. There are 14 residues in the CDR3. In germline, CDR1 is MGHDK, CDR2 SYGVNS. V shed 3 bases and J shed 3 bases, with 11 bases lying between them. Together with reference TRBV25-1 and TRBJ1-1, the CDR3 gives the full variable domain: EADIYQTPRYLVIGTGKKITLECSQTMGHDKMYWYQQDPGMELHLIHYSYGVNSTEKGDLSSESTVSRIRTEHFPLTLESARPSHTSQYLCASSDVIEYTEAFFGQGTRLTVV.